The text below deals with one T cell receptor (beta chain). Its antigen remains unknown. This entry is derived from a study of T cell repertoires in cytomegalovirus infection. Study at large: Public TCR beta signatures indicated both CMV infection and matching HLA type.

TCRdb analysed the reads with MiXCR anew, one entry per CDR3 protein. The sample has about 830,000 distinct CDR3 sequences; 32% are singletons. Regarding the study as a whole: It was HLA-C-restricted CMV-specific TCR beta clonotypes that dominated the response ex vivo. Using cumulative public TCR beta family frequency, the authors identified those who carried CMV together with the relevant HLA.

The CDR3 extends over 13 amino acids. Germline V gene data show CDR1 as SEHNR and CDR2 as FQNEAQ (reference sequence). V was shortened by 4 bases and J by 7 bases, with 11 bases between the two germline ends. This specimen consisted of cultured CD8+ T cells from PBMCs, obtained from culture after CMV antigen stimulation. The clonotype originates from a human donor in good health (CMV status not recorded). Some clones in this sample may be carry-over from other donors' samples. The V and J genes are TRBV7-9 and TRBJ1-5; possibly TRBD1 for D (6 bases). The DNA for the CDR3 is TGTGCCAGCAGCTCAGGGGCAAGACAGCCCCAGCATTTT. This translates into CASSSGARQPQHF. Filled out from reference TRBV7-9 and TRBJ1-5, the complete variable domain reads DTGVSQNPRHKITKRGQNVTFRCDPISEHNRLYWYRQTLGQGPEFLTYFQNEAQLEKSRLLSDRFSAERPKGSFSTLEIQRTEQGDSAMYLCASSSGARQPQHFGDGTRLSIL.